The clone carrying this T cell receptor beta chain appeared a few times. The antigen remains unidentified. The CDR3 has 14 residues. V lost 5 bases and J 4 bases, leaving 14 bases between the germline ends. Germline-derived CDR1 and CDR2 are MNHEY and SMNVEV (reference sequence). The data stem from a study of T cells after yellow fever vaccination. Notes on the study in general: Researchers report a weaker secondary response that nonetheless peaked faster, day 5 versus 15. Primary-vaccination clones mostly resurfaced post-booster (nearly 97% CD4, 85% to 90% CD8). Some clonotypes were seen in both the CD4 and the CD8 compartments. These made up a small share and likely arose from convergent recombination.

TCRdb reprocessed the 5' RACE reads via MiXCR and lists one record per CDR3 protein. Of 100,000 to 150,000 distinct CDR3 sequences in the sample, about 16% were seen once. V usage is TRBV27 and J usage is TRBJ2-5; tentatively, D is TRBD2 (5 bases). Sequenced material: CD8+ T cells sorted from PBMCs, taken 5 days after the yellow fever booster vaccination. The sequence was obtained from a man aged 18 to 35 who received the YFV17D yellow fever vaccine. CDR3 amino acids: CASSRREWRETQYF. Here the CDR3 DNA reads TGTGCCAGCAGTCGACGGGAATGGAGAGAGACCCAGTACTTC.